This T cell receptor beta chain came from a study of blood T cell repertoires in COVID-19. In the study overall: The analysed material was cDNA or gDNA that came from T cells, B-cell-depleted T cells, or PBMCs.

The repertoire was sequenced with immunoSEQ multiplex PCR; TCRdb's copy has only in-frame clones and lacks some. The top ten clones hold 30% to 45% of a sample with approximately 150,000 clones, over 70% of them seen once. The CDR3 consists of 13 residues. J was trimmed by 7 bases and V by 4 bases; bases with no gene match: 4. Germline assignment: CDR1 GTSNPN and CDR2 SVGIG (reference sequence). The chain employs TRBV30 and TRBJ1-6, with 7 bases that match TRBD1. The clonotype was recovered from a man aged 50-60 years who had recovered from COVID-19. Sequenced: peripheral blood. The CDR3 DNA follows: TGTGCCTGGACCGGGACAGAGAATTCACCCCTCCACTTT. This translates into CAWTGTENSPLHF.